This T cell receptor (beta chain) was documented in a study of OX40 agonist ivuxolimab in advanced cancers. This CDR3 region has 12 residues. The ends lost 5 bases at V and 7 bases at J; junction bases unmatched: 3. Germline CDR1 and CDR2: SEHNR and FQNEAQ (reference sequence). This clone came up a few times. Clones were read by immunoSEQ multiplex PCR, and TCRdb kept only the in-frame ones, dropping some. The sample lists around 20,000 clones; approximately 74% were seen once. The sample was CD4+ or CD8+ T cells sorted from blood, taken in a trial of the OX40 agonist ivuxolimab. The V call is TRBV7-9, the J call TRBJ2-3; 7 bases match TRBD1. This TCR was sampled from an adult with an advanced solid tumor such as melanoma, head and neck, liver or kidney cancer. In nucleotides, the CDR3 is TGTGCCAGCAGCCCAGGGGGTTATACGCAGTATTTT. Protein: CASSPGGYTQYF.